The entry below describes one T cell receptor (beta chain). What antigen it recognizes has not been identified. Base-call qualities are not available, and no considerably larger clone is one nucleotide away. The sample belongs to a study of CD8 T cells in Susac syndrome (dated by TCRdb to the late 2010s). Concerning the study at large: The study used repertoire sequencing to test whether antigen drove CD8+ T cell activation and differentiation in Susac syndrome. Clonality of the CD8+ T cell repertoire was compared between 11 to 12 healthy donors, around 14 Susac syndrome patients and about 15 multiple sclerosis patients. The research as a whole found: The number of individuals in the TCR sequencing and HLA analysis was recognized as being relatively small.

Peripheral blood CD8+ and CD4+ T cells from healthy donors, Susac syndrome patients and multiple sclerosis patients were profiled using high-throughput TCR beta sequencing. The multiple sclerosis controls were treatment-naive patients who had stable or active relapsing-remitting disease and met the revised McDonald criteria. Bulk CD8+ and CD4+ T cells were purified magnetically by negative isolation, whereas CD8+ TEMRA cells were enriched by FACS. Blood was collected in EDTA tubes and processed within 24 hours, with PBMCs isolated through density gradient centrifugation. PBMCs intended for TCR sequencing were frozen in liquid nitrogen and were later thawed in a 37 degrees C water bath. The sorted or isolated CD4+, CD8+ and CD8+ TEMRA cells reached a purity of at least 90%. Taken from the germline V gene (reference sequence), the CDR1 and CDR2 loops are LGHDT and YNNKEL. Compared with germline, V lacks 4 bases and J lacks 7 bases; bases without a gene match: 11. The CDR3 runs 15 amino acids, cysteine and phenylalanine included. The entry retains the CDR3 DNA only, 45 bases that are in frame from base 1.

RNA was extracted using the RNeasy kit, and about 0.45 to 1 ug of the RNA was reverse transcribed with random hexamers. TCR beta CDR3 regions were amplified with the immunoSEQ multiplex PCR assay covering 54 Vbeta and 13 Jbeta segments. PCR amplification bias was corrected by using a synthetic template baseline for primer optimization and computational correction. The study's processing was this. Reads were annotated to V, D and J genes per IMGT and analyzed with immunoSEQ Analyzer, keeping only productive sequences. Clonality was computed as one minus Shannon entropy normalized by log2 of the number of productive unique sequences. Public and private clones were assessed among the 100 most prevalent clones of each patient and control. Clones were defined as Susac-specific when absent from the healthy and MS cohorts, from some 1,100 published viral clones and from other ImmuneACCESS disease sequences. TCRdb reprocessed the public reads (quality trimming at Q25 with fastp, clone calling with MiXCR) and kept in-frame beta chains. CDR3 protein duplicates are merged, each entry listing the most common genes and DNA. The V and J calls were not made by the authors but by TCRdb's processing. Within this sample are fewer than 350,000 distinct CDR3 sequences, with over 75% of them counted one time only. About 0.17% of the sample goes to the ten largest clones.

Here the chain combines TRBV3-1 and TRBJ2-5; TRBD1 agrees with 8 junctional bases. Sequenced material: CD8+ T cells from PBMCs. This TCR was sampled from a human donor with multiple sclerosis. The nucleotides read TGTGCCAGCAGCCTCCGGACAGGGACCTCTGGGACCCAGTACTTC. Its coded protein is CASSLRTGTSGTQYF.